A selection of T cell receptor beta chains follows, all from one sample in a study of Ad26.COV2.S vaccination and SARS-CoV-2 variants. Profiling relied on immunoSEQ multiplex PCR, and the TCRdb table lists in-frame clones only, not all of them. The repertoire holds more than 300,000 clones, with around nine tenths as singletons. The sample here was peripheral blood, taken in a trial of Ad26.COV2.S vaccine versus placebo. The receptors were gathered from a person between 18 and 65 years old who received the Ad26.COV2.S COVID-19 vaccine or a placebo. Both conserved end residues are part of each CDR3.

j_gene: TRBJ2-1
v_gene: TRBV5-1
CDR3aa: CASSLAPGSSYNEQFF

j_gene: TRBJ1-2
v_gene: TRBV3-1/TRBV3-2
CDR3aa: CASSPGGRGNYGYTF

j_gene: TRBJ2-1
v_gene: TRBV19
CDR3aa: CASSTGKPYNEQFF

j_gene: TRBJ1-2
v_gene: TRBV15
CDR3aa: CATSRDWARTGYTF

j_gene: TRBJ2-7
v_gene: TRBV11-2
CDR3aa: CASSSSGTYEQYF

j_gene: TRBJ2-3
v_gene: TRBV4-1
CDR3aa: CASSQETPRTDTQYF

j_gene: TRBJ1-2
v_gene: TRBV7-8
CDR3aa: CASSRNTGTGKLFGYTF

j_gene: TRBJ2-7
v_gene: TRBV3-1/TRBV3-2
CDR3aa: CASSSAGTSGGKSSYEQYF

j_gene: TRBJ1-1
v_gene: TRBV11-2
CDR3aa: CASSPGQGYENTEAFF

j_gene: TRBJ1-2
v_gene: TRBV27
CDR3aa: CASSHKADYGYTF

j_gene: TRBJ1-2
v_gene: TRBV4-3
CDR3aa: CASSQAVGQGAGYTF

j_gene: TRBJ1-2
v_gene: TRBV18
CDR3aa: CASSGTEYGYTF

j_gene: TRBJ2-4
v_gene: TRBV5-1
CDR3aa: CASSGSGTSGTKNIQYF

j_gene: TRBJ1-1
v_gene: TRBV4-2
CDR3aa: CASSQGAGEAFF

j_gene: TRBJ1-6
v_gene: TRBV6-6
CDR3aa: CASNVGTDYNSPLHF

j_gene: TRBJ2-3
v_gene: TRBV2
CDR3aa: CASTEGPSLVTDTQYF

j_gene: TRBJ2-1
v_gene: TRBV7-2
CDR3aa: CASSLVLLAGGRNNEQFF

j_gene: TRBJ2-5
v_gene: TRBV27
CDR3aa: CASRTGTGATKTQYF

j_gene: TRBJ1-1
v_gene: TRBV6-5
CDR3aa: CAADRGYDGWTEAFF

j_gene: TRBJ2-3
v_gene: TRBV19
CDR3aa: CASSWGDADTQYF

j_gene: TRBJ2-7
v_gene: TRBV6-2/TRBV6-3
CDR3aa: CASSSPYASFHEQYF

j_gene: TRBJ2-3
v_gene: TRBV24-1
CDR3aa: CATSLAGEADTQYF

j_gene: TRBJ1-2
v_gene: TRBV28
CDR3aa: CASSPGGDYGYTF

j_gene: TRBJ1-2
v_gene: TRBV18
CDR3aa: CASSPPLLVAYTF

j_gene: TRBJ2-6
v_gene: TRBV20-1
CDR3aa: CSASFSGANVLTF

j_gene: TRBJ2-6
v_gene: TRBV28
CDR3aa: CASSYAGGAGGANVLTF

j_gene: TRBJ1-2
v_gene: TRBV28
CDR3aa: CASSAGTGGRFGYTF

j_gene: TRBJ2-1
v_gene: TRBV5-4
CDR3aa: CASSSKRGAYNEQFF

j_gene: TRBJ1-1
v_gene: TRBV7-2
CDR3aa: CASRPGTYTEAFF

j_gene: TRBJ2-3
v_gene: TRBV14
CDR3aa: CASSLNMGSADTQYF

j_gene: TRBJ2-1
v_gene: TRBV28
CDR3aa: CASSVGGSGYGNEQFF

j_gene: TRBJ2-1
v_gene: TRBV7-9
CDR3aa: CASSPRVVEQFF

j_gene: TRBJ1-1
v_gene: TRBV10-3
CDR3aa: CAISDPGLENTEAFF

j_gene: TRBJ2-2
v_gene: TRBV5-6
CDR3aa: CASSLGVFTRELFF

j_gene: TRBJ2-4
v_gene: TRBV11-2
CDR3aa: CASSLAGDIQYF

j_gene: TRBJ1-1
v_gene: TRBV6-4
CDR3aa: CASSEKGGTTEAFF

j_gene: TRBJ1-2
v_gene: TRBV29-1
CDR3aa: CSAPAQANYGYTF

j_gene: TRBJ1-2
v_gene: TRBV28
CDR3aa: CASSMRGGNYGYTF

j_gene: TRBJ1-5
v_gene: TRBV18
CDR3aa: CASSPLQGSNQPQHF